A single T cell receptor (beta chain) is shown here with its context. Trimming took 3 bases from V and 4 from J; bases not matched to a gene: 9. The CDR3 consists of 15 residues. Germline CDR1 is LNHNV and CDR2 is YYDKDF (reference sequence). The data were taken from a study of blood T cell repertoires in COVID-19. The data were produced by immunoSEQ multiplex PCR, yet TCRdb's version contains in-frame clones alone and is incomplete. The profile covers some 180,000 clones, with roughly 82% appearing a single time and around 5.5% taken by the ten largest. Input material: PBMCs or T cells enriched from blood (not recorded which). The genes are TRBV15 and TRBJ2-7; 7 nucleotides align to TRBD2. The source of this sequence is a woman aged 55-69 years with acute COVID-19. This CDR3 is CATSRAPQRDYEQYV. The CDR3 DNA sequence: TGTGCCACCAGCAGGGCCCCTCAGCGGGATTACGAGCAGTACGTC.